Below, 23 T cell receptor beta chains from the same sample are listed, as sequenced in a study of T cells expressing NK-cell markers. TCRdb reprocessed the 5' RACE reads and keeps a single row for each CDR3 protein, giving no DNA. This sample contains under 200,000 distinct CDR3 sequences. Sequencing was done on a sample of blood T cells: a sorted CD56 or NKG2C T cell subset, CD4+ or CD8+ T cells, or bulk PBMC T cells (not recorded which). Every receptor here comes from a woman aged 18 to 75 in good health.

The chain links TRBV30 to TRBJ1-5; TCRdb proposes TRBD1, but this gene call is untestable without DNA. Germline V gene lookup returns CDR1 GTSNPN and CDR2 SVGIG (reference sequence). The length of the CDR3 is 13 residues. The CDR3 protein is CAWSTGQGQPQHF.

V is TRBV7-2 and J is TRBJ2-1. In germline, CDR1 is SGHTA, CDR2 FQGNSA. This CDR3 is built from 16 residues. The CDR3 protein is CASSLSATDSYNEQFF. Looking up the rest from reference TRBV7-2 and TRBJ2-1 gives the full variable domain: GAGVSQSPSNKVTEKGKDVELRCDPISGHTALYWYRQSLGQGLEFLIYFQGNSAPDKSGLPSDRFSAERTGGSVSTLTIQRTQQEDSAVYLCASSLSATDSYNEQFFGPGTRLTVL.

This chain uses TRBV12-3 or TRBV12-4 with TRBJ1-2; the TRBD1 assignment by TCRdb is unverifiable without DNA. CDR3 length: 11 amino acids. CDR3 protein: CASSFPGGYTF.

The rearrangement uses TRBV7-3 and TRBJ2-7; TCRdb selects TRBD2, and the lack of DNA leaves this call unchecked. CDR3 length: 13 amino acids. The V gene's germline CDR1 is SGHTA and CDR2 FQGTGA. The CDR3 reads CASSPSGRARQYF.

The genes are TRBV20-1 and TRBJ2-5; absent DNA, TCRdb's TRBD2 call cannot be checked. CDR3 size: 14 residues. In germline, CDR1 is DFQATT, CDR2 SNEGSKA (reference sequence). CDR3 loop: CSADKRGSSKTQYF.

The rearrangement links TRBV20-1 to TRBJ1-6; there is no DNA to check the TCRdb D call of TRBD1. Germline lookup yields CDR1 DFQATT and CDR2 SNEGSKA (reference sequence). The CDR3 length is 19 residues. CDR3 in amino acids: CSASDRKGQGGLYNSPLHF.

This chain joins TRBV11-2 and TRBJ1-2; the D call of TRBD1 rests on TCRdb alone, since no DNA is present to check it. Germline CDR1 is SGHAT and CDR2 is FQNNGV. The CDR3 contains 19 residues. CDR3 sequence reads: CASSPRSPGRDRVLLGYTF. Based on the CDR3 plus reference TRBV11-2 and TRBJ1-2, the full variable domain is EAGVAQSPRYKIIEKRQSVAFWCNPISGHATLYWYQQILGQGPKLLIQFQNNGVVDDSQLPKDRFSAERLKGVDSTLKIQPAKLEDSAVYLCASSPRSPGRDRVLLGYTFGSGTRLTVV.

CDR3 loop: CASSFLPGQGPYGYTF. This chain connects TRBV12-3 or TRBV12-4 to TRBJ1-2; TCRdb calls TRBD1, which cannot be checked without DNA. This CDR3 comprises 16 residues.

This chain uses TRBV7-9 with TRBJ1-4; TCRdb picks TRBD1, but there is no DNA to check that call. CDR1 and CDR2 (germline): SEHNR, FQNEAQ (reference sequence). The CDR3 is 16 amino acids. CDR3 residues: CASSLILGQGNEKLFF.

This chain joins TRBV28 and TRBJ1-6; TCRdb's D call, TRBD1, is unchecked because there is no DNA. Germline V CDR1 and CDR2: MDHEN, SYDVKM. The CDR3 covers 17 residues. The CDR3 reads CASSNYRLTPENSPLHF. Full variable domain (rest looked up from reference TRBV28 and TRBJ1-6): DVKVTQSSRYLVKRTGEKVFLECVQDMDHENMFWYRQDPGLGLRLIYFSYDVKMKEKGDIPEGYSVSREKKERFSLILESASTNQTSMYLCASSNYRLTPENSPLHFGNGTRLTVT.

The rearrangement uses TRBV7-6 and TRBJ1-2; there is no DNA to check the TCRdb D call of TRBD1. The CDR3 sequence is 13 residues long. Germline values: CDR1 SGHVS, CDR2 FNYEAQ. This CDR3 reads CASSLDPGNGYTF.

The chain couples TRBV2 to TRBJ1-4; TCRdb's D call, TRBD1, is unchecked because there is no DNA. The CDR3 contains 16 residues. Germline CDR1 is SNHLY and CDR2 is FYNNEI. The CDR3 sequence: CASREGQSATNEKLFF.

The chain employs TRBV20-1 and TRBJ2-3. Germline loops: CDR1 DFQATT, CDR2 SNEGSKA (reference sequence). This CDR3 spans 14 amino acids. CDR3 protein: CSARAGLATDTQYF.

The chain couples TRBV29-1 to TRBJ2-5; the D call from TCRdb, TRBD1, cannot be confirmed without DNA. The CDR3 is 13 amino acids. Germline-derived CDR1 and CDR2 are SQVTM and ANQGSEA. CDR3 in amino acids: CSVQSQGTKTQYF.

The V gene is TRBV5-1, the J gene TRBJ2-7; TCRdb's D gene call, TRBD1, goes unchecked for lack of DNA. The CDR3 contains 16 residues. Germline CDR1 and CDR2: SGHRS and YFSETQ. CDR3: CASSLLTGQAAYEQYF.

V gene TRBV6-5 combines with J gene TRBJ1-2; TCRdb's assignment of TRBD1 cannot be checked, as there is no DNA. Germline CDR1 and CDR2: MNHEY and SVGAGI. This CDR3 spans 15 amino acids. The CDR3 region is CASSYRDRGYYGYTF.

V gene TRBV5-1 combines with J gene TRBJ2-2; TCRdb outputs TRBD1, but without DNA this stays unchecked. In germline, CDR1 is SGHRS, CDR2 YFSETQ. The CDR3 contains 18 residues. The chain's CDR3 is CASSLSVGGPSGTGELFF.

CDR3 amino acids: CASKIFRTGPLHF. The genes are TRBV12-3 or TRBV12-4 and TRBJ1-6; TCRdb outputs TRBD1, but without DNA this stays unchecked. CDR3 length equals 13 residues.

The chain recombines TRBV5-1 with TRBJ2-2; as DNA is missing, the TRBD2 call by TCRdb cannot be tested. The CDR3 covers 15 residues. CDR1 and CDR2 (germline): SGHRS, YFSETQ. CDR3 residues: CASSWGDFNTGELFF.

The chain employs TRBV11-2 and TRBJ1-5. The CDR3 sequence is 16 residues long. CDR1 is SGHAT and CDR2 is FQNNGV in the germline V gene. The CDR3 is CASSLGAGGSPQPQHF.

The rearrangement uses TRBV7-2 and TRBJ1-4. The CDR3 totals 13 residues. The germline V gene encodes CDR1 SGHTA and CDR2 FQGNSA. CDR3 residues: CASSLKANEKLFF.

The V and J genes are TRBV3-1 and TRBJ1-2; the D call of TRBD1 rests on TCRdb alone, since no DNA is present to check it. This CDR3 comprises 16 residues. Germline V gives CDR1 LGHDT, CDR2 YNNKEL (reference sequence). The CDR3 here is CASSYPGQLHNYGYTF. Variable domain in full (rest from reference TRBV3-1 and TRBJ1-2): DTAVSQTPKYLVTQMGNDKSIKCEQNLGHDTMYWYKQDSKKFLKIMFSYNNKELIINETVPNRFSPKSPDKAHLNLHINSLELGDSAVYFCASSYPGQLHNYGYTFGSGTRLTVV.

This chain links TRBV5-1 with TRBJ1-1. There are 14 residues in the CDR3. The germline CDR1 and CDR2 sequences are SGHRS and YFSETQ. Here the CDR3 reads CASSLAAGDTEAFF.